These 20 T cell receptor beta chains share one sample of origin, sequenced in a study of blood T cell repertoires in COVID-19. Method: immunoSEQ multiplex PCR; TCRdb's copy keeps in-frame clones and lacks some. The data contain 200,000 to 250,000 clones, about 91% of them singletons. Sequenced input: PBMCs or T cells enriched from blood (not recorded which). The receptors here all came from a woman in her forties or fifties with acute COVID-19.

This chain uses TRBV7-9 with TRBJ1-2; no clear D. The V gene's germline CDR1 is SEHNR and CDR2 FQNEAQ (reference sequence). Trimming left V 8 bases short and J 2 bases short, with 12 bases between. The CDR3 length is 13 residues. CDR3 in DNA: TGTGCCAGCGACGTCAACAGAAACTATGGCTACACCTTC. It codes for CASDVNRNYGYTF.

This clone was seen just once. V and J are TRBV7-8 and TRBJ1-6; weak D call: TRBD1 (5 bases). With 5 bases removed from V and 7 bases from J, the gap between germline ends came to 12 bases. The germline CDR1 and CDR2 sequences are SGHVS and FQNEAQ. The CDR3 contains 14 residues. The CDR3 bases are TGTGCCAGCAGCCCATGGGAGGGGAATTCACCCCTCCACTTT. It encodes CASSPWEGNSPLHF.

The CDR3 is CAWSVLAQSTDTQYF. The CDR3, as DNA: TGTGCCTGGAGTGTACTAGCGCAGAGCACAGATACGCAGTATTTT. The gene calls are TRBV30 and TRBJ2-3; TRBD2 agrees at 7 bases. Germline loops: CDR1 GTSNPN, CDR2 SVGIG (reference sequence). This CDR3 region has 15 residues. Losses at the gene ends were 0 bases for V and 0 bases for J; bases not matched to a gene: 3.

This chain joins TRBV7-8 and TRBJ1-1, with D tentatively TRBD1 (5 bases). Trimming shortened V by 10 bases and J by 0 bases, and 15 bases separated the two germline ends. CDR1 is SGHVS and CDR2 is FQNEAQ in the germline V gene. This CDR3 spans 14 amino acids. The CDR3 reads CATGGTEMNTEAFF. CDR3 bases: TGTGCCACTGGGGGGACGGAAATGAACACTGAAGCTTTCTTT.

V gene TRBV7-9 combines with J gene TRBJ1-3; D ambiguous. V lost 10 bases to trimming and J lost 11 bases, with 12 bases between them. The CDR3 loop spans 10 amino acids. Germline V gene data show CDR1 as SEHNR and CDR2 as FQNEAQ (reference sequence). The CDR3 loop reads CATAEGPIYF. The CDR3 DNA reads TGTGCCACTGCCGAGGGCCCCATATATTTT.

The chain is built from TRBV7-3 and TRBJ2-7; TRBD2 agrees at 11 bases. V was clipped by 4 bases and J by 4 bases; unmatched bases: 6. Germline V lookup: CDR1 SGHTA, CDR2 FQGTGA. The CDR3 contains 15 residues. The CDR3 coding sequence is TGTGCCAGCAGCTCGCCGACTAGCGGGAATTACGAGCAGTACTTC. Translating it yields CASSSPTSGNYEQYF.

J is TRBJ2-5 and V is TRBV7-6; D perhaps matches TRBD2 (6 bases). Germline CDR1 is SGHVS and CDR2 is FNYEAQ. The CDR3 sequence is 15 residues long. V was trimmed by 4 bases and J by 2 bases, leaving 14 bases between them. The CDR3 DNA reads TGTGCCAGCAGCTACCATCGGGGGTTGCAAGAGACCCAGTACTTC. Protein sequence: CASSYHRGLQETQYF.

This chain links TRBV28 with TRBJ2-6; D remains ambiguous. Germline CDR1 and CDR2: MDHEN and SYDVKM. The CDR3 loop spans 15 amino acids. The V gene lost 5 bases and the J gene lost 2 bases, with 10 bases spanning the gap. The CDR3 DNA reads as TGTGCCAGCAGTCCGCGCGCCCCTGGGGCCAACGTCCTGACTTTC. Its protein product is CASSPRAPGANVLTF.

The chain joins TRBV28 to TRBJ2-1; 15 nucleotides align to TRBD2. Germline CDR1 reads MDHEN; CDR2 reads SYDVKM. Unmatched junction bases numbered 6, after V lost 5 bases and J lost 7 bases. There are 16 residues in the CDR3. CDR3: CASSPRGTSGRNEQFF. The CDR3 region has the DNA TGTGCCAGCAGTCCGCGGGGGACTAGCGGGAGGAATGAGCAGTTCTTC.

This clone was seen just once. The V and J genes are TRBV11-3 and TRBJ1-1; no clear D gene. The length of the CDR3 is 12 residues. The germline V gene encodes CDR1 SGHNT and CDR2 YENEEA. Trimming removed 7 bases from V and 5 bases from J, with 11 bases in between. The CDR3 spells CASTDGGTEAFF. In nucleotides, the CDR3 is TGTGCCAGCACCGACGGAGGAACTGAAGCTTTCTTT.

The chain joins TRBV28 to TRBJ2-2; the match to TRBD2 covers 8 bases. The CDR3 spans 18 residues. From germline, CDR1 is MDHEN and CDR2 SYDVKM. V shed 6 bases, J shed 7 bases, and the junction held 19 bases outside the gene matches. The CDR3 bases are TGTGCCAGCAGCCCTTATACACCGGGACTAGGAACGAGCGGGGAGCTGTTTTTT. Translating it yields CASSPYTPGLGTSGELFF. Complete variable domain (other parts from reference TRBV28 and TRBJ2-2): DVKVTQSSRYLVKRTGEKVFLECVQDMDHENMFWYRQDPGLGLRLIYFSYDVKMKEKGDIPEGYSVSREKKERFSLILESASTNQTSMYLCASSPYTPGLGTSGELFFGEGSRLTVL.

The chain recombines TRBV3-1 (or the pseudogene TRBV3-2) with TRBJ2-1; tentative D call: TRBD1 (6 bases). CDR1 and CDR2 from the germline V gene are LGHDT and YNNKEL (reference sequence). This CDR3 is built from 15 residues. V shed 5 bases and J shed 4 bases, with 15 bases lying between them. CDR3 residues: CASSARPDSYNEQFF. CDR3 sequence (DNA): TGTGCCAGCAGCGCCCGCCCGGACAGTTACAATGAGCAGTTCTTC.

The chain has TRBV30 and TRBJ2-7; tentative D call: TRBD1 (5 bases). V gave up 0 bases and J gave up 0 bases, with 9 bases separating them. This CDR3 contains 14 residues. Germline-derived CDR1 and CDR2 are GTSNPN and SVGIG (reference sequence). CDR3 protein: CAWSVQVGSYEQYF. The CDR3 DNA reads TGTGCCTGGAGTGTACAGGTGGGCTCCTACGAGCAGTACTTC.

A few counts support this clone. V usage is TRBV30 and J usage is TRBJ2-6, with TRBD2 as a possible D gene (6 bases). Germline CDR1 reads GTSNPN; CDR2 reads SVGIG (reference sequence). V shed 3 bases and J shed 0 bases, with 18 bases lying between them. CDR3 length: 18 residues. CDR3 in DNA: TGTGCCTGGAGGGGCGGGACTCACCCGAGCTCTGGGGCCAACGTCCTGACTTTC. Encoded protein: CAWRGGTHPSSGANVLTF.

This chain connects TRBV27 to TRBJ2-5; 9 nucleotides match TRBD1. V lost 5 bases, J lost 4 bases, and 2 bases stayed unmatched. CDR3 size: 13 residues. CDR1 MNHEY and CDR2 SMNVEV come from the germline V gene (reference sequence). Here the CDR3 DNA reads TGTGCCAGCAGTACACAGGGGGCAGAGACCCAGTACTTC. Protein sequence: CASSTQGAETQYF.

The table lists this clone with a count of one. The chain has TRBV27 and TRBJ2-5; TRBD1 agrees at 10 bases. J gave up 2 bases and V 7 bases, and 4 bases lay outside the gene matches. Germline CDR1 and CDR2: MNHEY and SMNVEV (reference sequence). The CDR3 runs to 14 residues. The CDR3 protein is CASMWTGGQETQYF. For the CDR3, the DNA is TGTGCCAGCATGTGGACAGGGGGACAAGAGACCCAGTACTTC.

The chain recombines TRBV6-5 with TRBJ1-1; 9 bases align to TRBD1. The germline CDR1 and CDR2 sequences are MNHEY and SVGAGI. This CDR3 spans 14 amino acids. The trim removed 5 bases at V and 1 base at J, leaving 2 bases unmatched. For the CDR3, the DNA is TGTGCCAGCAGTACGGGACAGGGGAACACTGAAGCTTTCTTT. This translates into CASSTGQGNTEAFF.

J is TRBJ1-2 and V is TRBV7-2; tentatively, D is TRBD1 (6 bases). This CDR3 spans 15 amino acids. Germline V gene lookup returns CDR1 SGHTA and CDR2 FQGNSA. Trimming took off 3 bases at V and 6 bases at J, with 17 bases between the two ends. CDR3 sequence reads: CASSLLGGGADGYTF. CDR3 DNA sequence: TGTGCCAGCAGCTTGTTAGGGGGGGGCGCGGATGGCTACACCTTC. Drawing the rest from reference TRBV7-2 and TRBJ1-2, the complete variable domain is GAGVSQSPSNKVTEKGKDVELRCDPISGHTALYWYRQSLGQGLEFLIYFQGNSAPDKSGLPSDRFSAERTGGSVSTLTIQRTQQEDSAVYLCASSLLGGGADGYTFGSGTRLTVV.

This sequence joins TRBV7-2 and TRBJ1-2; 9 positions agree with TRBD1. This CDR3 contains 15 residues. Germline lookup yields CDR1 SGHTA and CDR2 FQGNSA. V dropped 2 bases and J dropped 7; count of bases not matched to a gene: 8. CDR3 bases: TGTGCCAGCAGCTTAAACCCGGGACAGGGAGGTGGCTACACCTTC. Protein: CASSLNPGQGGGYTF.

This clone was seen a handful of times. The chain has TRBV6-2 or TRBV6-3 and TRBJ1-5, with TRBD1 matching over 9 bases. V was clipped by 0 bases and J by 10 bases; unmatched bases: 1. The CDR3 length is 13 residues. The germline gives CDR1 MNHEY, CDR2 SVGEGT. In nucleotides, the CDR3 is TGTGCCAGCAGTTACTCGGGACAGGGTCCCCAGCATTTT. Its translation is CASSYSGQGPQHF.